This TCR beta chain appears in the sequencing data of a study of shared clonotypes between healthy human individuals. Some clones are missing from TCRdb's copy, which holds only in-frame ones; the method was immunoSEQ multiplex PCR. Of 950,000 to 1,100,000 clones in the sample, 70% to 80% were seen once. This clone was counted a few times. Its antigen is not identified. Other DNA sequences in this sample translate to the same CDR3. Study-wide findings and caveats: Approximately 5.3% was the fraction of naive CD4 clonotypes found shared across several donors.

V shed 0 bases and J shed 4 bases, with 11 bases lying between them. This CDR3 region has 15 residues. CDR1 and CDR2 (germline): SGHRS, YFSETQ. This chain uses TRBV5-1 with TRBJ1-5; weak D call: TRBD1 (5 bases). This sequence was found in a man aged 18 to 35 in good health. Some clones in this sample may be carry-over from other donors' samples. The source material was memory CD4+ T cells from PBMCs. Subset here: CD45RA-negative fraction. The CDR3 DNA sequence: TGCGCCAGCAGCTTGGCTGGGGGAGTTAATCAGCCCCAGCATTTT. Protein sequence: CASSLAGGVNQPQHF.